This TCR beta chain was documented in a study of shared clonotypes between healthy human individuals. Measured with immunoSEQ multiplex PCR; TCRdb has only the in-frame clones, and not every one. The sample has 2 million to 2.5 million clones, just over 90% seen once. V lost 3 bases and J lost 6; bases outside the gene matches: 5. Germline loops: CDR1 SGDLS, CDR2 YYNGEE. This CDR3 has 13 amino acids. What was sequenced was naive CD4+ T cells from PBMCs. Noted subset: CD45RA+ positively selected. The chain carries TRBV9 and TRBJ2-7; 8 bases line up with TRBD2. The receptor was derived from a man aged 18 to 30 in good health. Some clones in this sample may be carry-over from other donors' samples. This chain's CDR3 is CASSAGGAPEQYF. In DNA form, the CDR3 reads TGTGCCAGCAGCGCCGGGGGGGCACCCGAGCAGTACTTC.